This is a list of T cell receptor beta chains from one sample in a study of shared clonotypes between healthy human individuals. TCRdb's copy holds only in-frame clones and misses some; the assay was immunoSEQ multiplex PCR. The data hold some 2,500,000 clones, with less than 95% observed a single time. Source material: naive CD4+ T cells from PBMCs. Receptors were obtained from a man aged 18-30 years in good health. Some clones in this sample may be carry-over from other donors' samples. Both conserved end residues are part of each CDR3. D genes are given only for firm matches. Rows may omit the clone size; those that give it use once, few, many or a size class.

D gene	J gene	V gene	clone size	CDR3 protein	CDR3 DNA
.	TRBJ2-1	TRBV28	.	CASYTPFFSYNEQFF	TGTGCCAGTTATACGCCATTCTTCTCCTACAATGAGCAGTTCTTC
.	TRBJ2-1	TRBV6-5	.	CASSYYQTGPGDEQFF	TGTGCCAGCAGTTACTATCAGACAGGCCCTGGGGATGAGCAGTTCTTC
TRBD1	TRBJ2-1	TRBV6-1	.	CASKGTDLYNEQFF	TGTGCCAGCAAGGGGACAGATCTCTACAATGAGCAGTTCTTC
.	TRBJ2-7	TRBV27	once	CASSPLGFDEQYF	TGTGCCAGCAGTCCCCTTGGGTTCGACGAGCAGTACTTC
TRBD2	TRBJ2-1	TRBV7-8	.	CASSKGDYDNEQFF	TGTGCCAGCAGCAAAGGGGACTACGACAATGAGCAGTTCTTC
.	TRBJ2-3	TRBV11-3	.	CASSQARDTQYF	TGTGCCAGCAGCCAGGCAAGGGATACGCAGTATTTT
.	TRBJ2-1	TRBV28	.	CASIESGPSSYNEQFF	TGTGCCAGCATCGAGTCCGGCCCCAGCTCCTACAATGAGCAGTTCTTC
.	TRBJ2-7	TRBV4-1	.	CASSPLPPGLSYEQYF	TGCGCCAGCAGCCCACTCCCCCCGGGACTCTCCTACGAGCAGTACTTC
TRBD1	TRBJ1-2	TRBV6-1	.	CASSPDRVYGYTF	TGTGCCAGCAGCCCGGACAGGGTCTATGGCTACACCTTC
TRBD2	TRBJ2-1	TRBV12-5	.	CASGSGLAVYNEQFF	TGTGCTAGTGGTTCGGGACTAGCGGTCTACAATGAGCAGTTCTTC
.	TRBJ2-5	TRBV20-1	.	CSARWAQTQYF	TGCAGTGCTAGATGGGCCCAGACCCAGTACTTC
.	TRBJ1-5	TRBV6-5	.	CASSSLVGQPQHF	TGTGCCAGCAGCTCCCTCGTCGGGCAGCCCCAGCATTTT
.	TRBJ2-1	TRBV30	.	CAWSLLVSTEQFF	TGTGCCTGGAGCCTTCTAGTCTCGACGGAACAGTTCTTC
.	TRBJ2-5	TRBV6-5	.	CASGRGWGETQYF	TGTGCCAGCGGAAGGGGGTGGGGGGAGACCCAGTACTTC
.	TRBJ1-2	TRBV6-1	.	CASRVRTAGYTF	TGTGCCAGCAGGGTTAGGACCGCGGGCTACACCTTC
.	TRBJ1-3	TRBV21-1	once	CASSPKRVSGNTIYF	TGTGCCAGCAGCCCAAAGCGGGTCTCTGGAAACACCATATATTTT
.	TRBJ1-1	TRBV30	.	CAWKTGSTEAFF	TGTGCCTGGAAAACAGGTAGCACTGAAGCTTTCTTT
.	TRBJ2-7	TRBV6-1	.	CASSVSPWAEQYF	TGTGCCAGCAGTGTATCACCTTGGGCTGAGCAGTACTTC
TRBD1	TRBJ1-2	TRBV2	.	CASSLERTGRPNYGYTF	TGTGCCAGCAGTCTGGAGAGGACAGGGCGACCTAACTATGGCTACACCTTC
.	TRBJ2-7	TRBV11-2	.	CASSRRDPGYEQYF	TGTGCCAGCAGCCGCCGGGACCCAGGCTACGAGCAGTACTTC
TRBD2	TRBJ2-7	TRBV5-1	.	CASTSSGLAGVEQYF	TGCGCCAGCACATCTTCAGGGCTAGCGGGAGTCGAGCAGTACTTC
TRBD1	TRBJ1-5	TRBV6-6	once	CASSRRRTGGEPQHF	TGTGCCAGCAGCCGGCGTCGGACAGGGGGTGAGCCCCAGCATTTT
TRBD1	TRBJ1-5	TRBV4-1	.	CASSHQEGTGGGQPQHF	TGCGCCAGCAGCCACCAAGAGGGGACAGGGGGAGGTCAGCCCCAGCATTTT
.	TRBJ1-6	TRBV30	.	CAWSGGSPLHF	TGTGCCTGGAGTGGTGGATCACCCCTCCACTTT
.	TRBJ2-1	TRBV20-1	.	CSARGKFF	TGCAGTGCTAGGGGAAAGTTCTTC
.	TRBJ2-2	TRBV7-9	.	CASSPRLRANTGELFF	TGTGCCAGCAGCCCTCGACTTCGCGCGAACACCGGGGAGCTGTTTTTT
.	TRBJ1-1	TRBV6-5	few	CASSYSGGNTEAFF	TGTGCCAGCAGTTACTCGGGGGGGAACACTGAAGCTTTCTTT
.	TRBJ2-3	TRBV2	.	CASTPGLTQETDTQYF	TGTGCCAGCACCCCCGGACTAACCCAAGAGACAGATACGCAGTATTTT
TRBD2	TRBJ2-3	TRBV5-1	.	CASSLGLAGSTDTQYF	TGCGCCAGCAGCTTGGGACTAGCGGGGAGCACAGATACGCAGTATTTT
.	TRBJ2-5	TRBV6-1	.	CASSEARPARGETQYF	TGTGCCAGCAGTGAGGCCCGGCCAGCGAGGGGAGAGACCCAGTACTTC
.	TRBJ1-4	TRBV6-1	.	CASSEAGRIVAKLFF	TGTGCCAGCAGTGAAGCGGGCAGGATCGTTGCAAAACTGTTTTTT
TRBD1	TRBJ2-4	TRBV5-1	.	CASSLWTGTSLAKNIQYF	TGCGCCAGCAGCCTATGGACAGGTACCTCGTTAGCCAAAAACATTCAGTACTTC
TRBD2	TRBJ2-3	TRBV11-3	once	CASSPSGRAGPDTQYF	TGTGCCAGCAGCCCCAGCGGGAGGGCCGGGCCAGATACGCAGTATTTT
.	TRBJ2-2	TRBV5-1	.	CASGLNTGELFF	TGCGCCAGCGGACTTAACACCGGGGAGCTGTTTTTT
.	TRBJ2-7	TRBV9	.	CASSSNPTAPYEQYF	TGTGCCAGCAGCTCAAACCCGACAGCACCCTACGAGCAGTACTTC
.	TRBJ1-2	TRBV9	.	CASTQFRGSNYGYTF	TGTGCCAGCACCCAATTCAGGGGAAGTAACTATGGCTACACCTTC
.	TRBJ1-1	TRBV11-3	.	CASSLQGTNTEAFF	TGTGCCAGCAGCCTCCAGGGCACGAACACTGAAGCTTTCTTT
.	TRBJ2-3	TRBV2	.	CASSEPQVVDTQYF	TGTGCCAGCAGTGAACCACAGGTCGTGGATACGCAGTATTTT
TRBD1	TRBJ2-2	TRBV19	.	CASRPQGAGGELFF	TGTGCCAGTAGGCCACAGGGGGCGGGCGGGGAGCTGTTTTTT
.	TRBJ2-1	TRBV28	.	CASSFWSQSSYNEQFF	TGTGCCAGCAGTTTCTGGTCTCAAAGCTCCTACAATGAGCAGTTCTTC
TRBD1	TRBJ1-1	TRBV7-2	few	CASSLARTGNTEAFF	TGTGCCAGCAGCTTAGCAAGGACAGGCAACACTGAAGCTTTCTTT
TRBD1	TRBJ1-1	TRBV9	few	CASSVDQGDAAFF	TGTGCCAGCAGCGTAGATCAGGGGGACGCAGCTTTCTTT
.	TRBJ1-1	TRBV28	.	CASSLPESTEAFF	TGTGCCAGCAGTTTACCCGAGAGCACTGAAGCTTTCTTT
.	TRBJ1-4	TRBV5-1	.	CASSLDGRSNEKLFF	TGCGCCAGCAGCTTGGACGGGAGGTCTAATGAAAAACTGTTTTTT
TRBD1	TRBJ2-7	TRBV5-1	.	CASSLGDRIREQYF	TGCGCCAGCAGCTTGGGGGACAGGATTAGAGAGCAGTACTTC
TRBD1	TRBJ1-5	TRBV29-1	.	CSIGQGFNQPQHF	TGCAGCATCGGACAGGGGTTCAATCAGCCCCAGCATTTT
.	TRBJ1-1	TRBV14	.	CASSQTPILGERFF	TGTGCCAGCAGCCAAACTCCCATATTAGGGGAGAGATTCTTT
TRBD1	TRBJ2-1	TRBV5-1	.	CASSLRQGASYNEQFF	TGCGCCAGCAGCTTACGACAGGGGGCCTCCTACAATGAGCAGTTCTTC
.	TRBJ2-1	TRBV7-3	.	CASSPDVYPYNEQFF	TGTGCCAGCAGCCCGGACGTCTACCCATACAATGAGCAGTTCTTC
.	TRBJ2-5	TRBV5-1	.	CASSSPRTETQYF	TGCGCCAGCAGCTCGCCCAGAACAGAGACCCAGTACTTC
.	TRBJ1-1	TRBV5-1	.	CASSLFQVDTEAFF	TGCGCCAGCAGCTTGTTTCAGGTTGACACTGAAGCTTTCTTT
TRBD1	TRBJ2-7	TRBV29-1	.	CSVTTADRGRYEQYF	TGCAGCGTCACCACAGCAGACAGGGGACGGTACGAGCAGTACTTC
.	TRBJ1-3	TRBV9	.	CASSVSAGNTIYF	TGTGCCAGCAGCGTATCGGCAGGAAACACCATATATTTT
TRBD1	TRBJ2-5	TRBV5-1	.	CASSPEGARETQYF	TGCGCCAGCAGCCCTGAGGGGGCTAGAGAGACCCAGTACTTC
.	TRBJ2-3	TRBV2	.	CASSVARQSTDTQYF	TGTGCCAGCAGTGTGGCTAGGCAAAGCACAGATACGCAGTATTTT
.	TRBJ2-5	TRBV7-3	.	CASSRGQQETQYF	TGTGCCAGCAGCCGTGGACAGCAAGAGACCCAGTACTTC
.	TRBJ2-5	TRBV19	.	CASSSGGETQYF	TGTGCCAGCTCCTCTGGAGGAGAGACCCAGTACTTC
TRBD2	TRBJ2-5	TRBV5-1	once	CASSLFGLGDQETQYF	TGCGCCAGCAGCTTATTCGGACTAGGAGATCAAGAGACCCAGTACTTC